This TCR beta chain stems from a study of shared T cell receptors in the human thymus. The assay was immunoSEQ multiplex PCR, and TCRdb's table has in-frame clones only and misses some. In the table there are 700,000 or so clones, 80% to 90% of which are singletons. These same data were also listed under a study on human thymus T cells. That work states: The thymus was resected at corrective cardiac surgery.

The sequence was obtained from a girl under three years old with a congenital heart defect. What was sequenced was thymocytes.

CDR3 loop: CASGPDQRGLVAFF. CDR3 bases: TGTGCTAGTGGACCAGACCAAAGGGGGCTCGTCGCTTTCTTT. This sequence joins TRBV12-5 and TRBJ1-1; 7 bases fit TRBD1. Germline CDR1 is LGHNT and CDR2 is FRNRAP. With V trimmed by 6 bases and J by 11 bases, 15 bases remained unmatched. The CDR3 sequence is 14 residues long.